The 12 T cell receptor beta chains below all came from one sample that was sequenced in a study of cytomegalovirus exposure and HLA in healthy donors (dated by TCRdb to the late 2010s). The library relied on the immunoSEQ multiplex PCR assay. As stored in TCRdb, this immuneACCESS dataset retains in-frame rearrangements with V and J assigned. A fraction of the clones does not appear; measured against another copy, unresolved V genes explain less than half of the discrepancy, and the remainder lacks a known reason. The table for this sample lists 190,000 or so clones; roughly 80% of them were counted only once. 2.5% to 3.5% of the sample rests with the top ten. The sample taken for sequencing was PBMCs. The receptors here all came from a woman between 18 and 29 years old in good health and CMV-seropositive.

The chain employs TRBV4-1 and TRBJ1-5; D not resolved. Germline V gene data show CDR1 as MGHRA and CDR2 as YSYEKL. The V and J ends lost 1 base and 4 bases respectively, with 14 bases between them. The length of the CDR3 is 16 residues. The CDR3 sequence: CASSQVPGSENQPQHF. The CDR3, as DNA: TGCGCCAGCAGCCAAGTCCCGGGGTCGGAAAATCAGCCCCAGCATTTT.

The chain couples TRBV19 to TRBJ1-5; D not certain. This CDR3 comprises 15 residues. The V and J ends lost 7 bases and 7 bases respectively, with 20 bases between them. Germline CDR1 and CDR2: LNHDA and SQIVND (reference sequence). The CDR3 spells CASTAVVDWSQPQHF. CDR3 coding DNA: TGTGCCAGTACTGCGGTAGTGGACTGGAGCCAGCCCCAGCATTTT.

A few counts support this clone. J is TRBJ1-4 and V is TRBV5-4, with TRBD1 as a possible D gene (6 bases). The length of the CDR3 is 14 residues. V was trimmed by 3 bases and J by 5 bases, leaving 11 bases between them. CDR1 and CDR2 from the germline V gene are SGHNT and YYREEE (reference sequence). This CDR3 reads CASSSGVTNEKLFF. Here the CDR3 DNA reads TGTGCCAGCAGCTCAGGGGTGACAAATGAAAAACTGTTTTTT.

J is TRBJ1-2 and V is TRBV9; weak D call: TRBD1 (5 bases). This CDR3 is 13 amino acids long. In germline, CDR1 is SGDLS, CDR2 YYNGEE. The germline V and J ends were trimmed by 4 bases and 3 bases, with 10 bases remaining between them. The DNA for the CDR3 is TGTGCCAGCAGCACCACGACAGACTATGGCTACACCTTC. It is translated as CASSTTTDYGYTF.

The gene calls are TRBV6-5 and TRBJ2-1; D not resolved. The length of the CDR3 is 14 residues. V was trimmed by 3 bases and J by 6 bases, leaving 12 bases between them. Germline values: CDR1 MNHEY, CDR2 SVGAGI. The CDR3 loop reads CASSYLPELNEQFF. In DNA form, the CDR3 reads TGTGCCAGCAGTTATCTCCCCGAACTCAATGAGCAGTTCTTC.

V is TRBV11-2 and J is TRBJ2-3; D call uncertain. V was trimmed by 1 base and J by 4 bases, leaving 3 bases between them. This CDR3 has 12 amino acids. Per the germline V gene, CDR1 is SGHAT and CDR2 is FQNNGV. The CDR3: CASSLAPDTQYF. CDR3 nucleotide sequence: TGTGCCAGCAGCTTAGCTCCAGATACGCAGTATTTT.

The chain employs TRBV7-7 and TRBJ2-7; 7 bases agree with TRBD2. The V segment lost 3 bases and the J segment 4 bases; nucleotides outside the gene matches: 9. Germline V lookup: CDR1 SSHAT, CDR2 FNYEAQ (reference sequence). This CDR3 is 15 amino acids long. The CDR3 DNA sequence: TGTGCCAGCAGCTTCGGGGAGGGCGGAGGGTACGAGCAGTACTTC. This sequence encodes CASSFGEGGGYEQYF.

CDR3 loop: CASSEGGGPKETQYF. The CDR3 nucleotides are TGCGCCAGCAGCGAGGGCGGGGGGCCAAAAGAGACCCAGTACTTC. The chain joins TRBV5-1 to TRBJ2-5; TRBD2 matches at 8 bases. Germline trimming cut 4 bases from V and 3 bases from J; bases unmatched to any gene: 8. There are 15 residues in the CDR3. Germline CDR1 and CDR2: SGHRS and YFSETQ.

The V and J genes are TRBV5-1 and TRBJ1-2; D is possibly TRBD1 (6 bases). The V and J ends lost 4 bases and 0 bases respectively, with 10 bases between them. Germline V gives CDR1 SGHRS, CDR2 YFSETQ. The CDR3 length is 14 residues. CDR3 residues: CASSPGHTNYGYTF. The CDR3 region has the DNA TGCGCCAGCAGCCCGGGACACACTAACTATGGCTACACCTTC.

The J gene is TRBJ1-2, the V gene TRBV5-1; D not resolved. V lost 0 bases to trimming and J lost 6 bases, with 12 bases between them. The CDR3 runs 14 residues. CDR1 is SGHRS and CDR2 is YFSETQ in the germline V gene. The CDR3 sequence is CASSLGDTGDGYTF. CDR3 coding DNA: TGCGCCAGCAGCTTGGGCGACACCGGTGATGGCTACACCTTC.

The rearrangement uses TRBV4-3 and TRBJ2-3; a possible D gene is TRBD2 (5 bases). The CDR3 loop spans 14 amino acids. Germline V lookup: CDR1 LGHNA, CDR2 YSLEER. The V end lost 4 bases, the J end lost 0 bases, and 8 bases lay between the germline ends. The chain's CDR3 is CASSPRTSTDTQYF. DNA for the CDR3: TGCGCCAGCAGCCCCCGGACTAGCACAGATACGCAGTATTTT.

To note about this clone: Other DNA sequences in this sample translate to the same CDR3. This chain links TRBV6-5 with TRBJ2-7; 10 bases line up with TRBD1. The CDR3 contains 15 residues. The trim removed 6 bases at V and 6 bases at J, leaving 11 bases unmatched. Looked up from germline, CDR1 is MNHEY and CDR2 is SVGAGI. The CDR3 sequence: CASSKYPGQGTEQYF. The DNA of the CDR3 is TGTGCCAGCAGCAAGTATCCGGGACAGGGGACCGAGCAGTACTTC.